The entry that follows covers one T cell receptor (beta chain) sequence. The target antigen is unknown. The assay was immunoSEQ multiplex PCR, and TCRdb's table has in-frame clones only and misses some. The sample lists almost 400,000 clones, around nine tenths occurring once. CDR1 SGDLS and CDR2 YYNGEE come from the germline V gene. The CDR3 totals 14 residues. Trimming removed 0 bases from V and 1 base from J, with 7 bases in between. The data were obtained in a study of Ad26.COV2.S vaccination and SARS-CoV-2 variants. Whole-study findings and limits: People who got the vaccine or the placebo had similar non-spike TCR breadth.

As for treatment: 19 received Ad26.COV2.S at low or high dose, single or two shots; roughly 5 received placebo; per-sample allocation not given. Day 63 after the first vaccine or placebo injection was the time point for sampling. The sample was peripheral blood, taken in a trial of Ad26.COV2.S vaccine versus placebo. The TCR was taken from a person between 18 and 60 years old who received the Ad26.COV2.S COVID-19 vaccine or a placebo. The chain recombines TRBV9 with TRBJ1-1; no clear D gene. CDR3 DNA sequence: TGTGCCAGCAGCGTAGAGTCCTGGAACACTGAAGCTTTCTTT. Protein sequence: CASSVESWNTEAFF.